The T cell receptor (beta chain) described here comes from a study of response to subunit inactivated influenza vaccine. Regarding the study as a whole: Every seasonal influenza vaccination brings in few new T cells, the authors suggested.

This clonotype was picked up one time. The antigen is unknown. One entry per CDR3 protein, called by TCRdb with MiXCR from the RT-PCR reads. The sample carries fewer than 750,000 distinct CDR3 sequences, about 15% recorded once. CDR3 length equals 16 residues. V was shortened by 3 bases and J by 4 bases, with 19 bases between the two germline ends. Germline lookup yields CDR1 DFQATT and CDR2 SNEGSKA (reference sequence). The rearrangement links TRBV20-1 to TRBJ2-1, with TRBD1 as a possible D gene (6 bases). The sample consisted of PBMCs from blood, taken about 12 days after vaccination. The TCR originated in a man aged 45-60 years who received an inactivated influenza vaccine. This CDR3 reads CSARNSMGAGYNEQFF. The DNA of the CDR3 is TGCAGTGCTAGGAATTCTATGGGGGCCGGGTACAATGAGCAGTTCTTC.